This TCR beta chain was recovered during a study of cytomegalovirus exposure and HLA in healthy donors. Germline loops: CDR1 SGHVS, CDR2 FQNEAQ. The CDR3 extends over 16 amino acids. The V end lost 1 base, the J end lost 3 bases, and 13 bases lay between the germline ends. Primers for the PCR totalled 60 Vbeta and 13 Jbeta. Sequencing was performed with immunoSEQ multiplex PCR; in TCRdb, only in-frame clones are kept and a portion is missing. The table includes some 150,000 clones, approximately 85% detected once. About this clone itself: Its antigen is not identified.

Study-level points and caveats: A cluster of highly shared sequence variants was likely a sequencing artifact.

The genes are TRBV7-8 and TRBJ1-5, with unresolved D. Sequenced sample: PBMCs. The sequence derives from a man over 45 in good health and CMV-seropositive. CDR3 coding DNA: TGTGCCAGCAGCTTAGTAACGGGGAGCAACAATCAGCCCCAGCATTTT. Translated, it gives CASSLVTGSNNQPQHF.